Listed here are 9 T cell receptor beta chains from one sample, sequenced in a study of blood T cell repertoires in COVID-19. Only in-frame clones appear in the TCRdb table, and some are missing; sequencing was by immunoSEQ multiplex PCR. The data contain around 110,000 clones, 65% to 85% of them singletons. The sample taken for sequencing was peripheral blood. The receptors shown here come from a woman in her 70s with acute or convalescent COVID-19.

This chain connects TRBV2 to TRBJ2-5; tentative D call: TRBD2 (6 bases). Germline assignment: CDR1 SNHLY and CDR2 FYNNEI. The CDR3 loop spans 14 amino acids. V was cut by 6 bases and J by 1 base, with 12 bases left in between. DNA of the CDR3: TGTGCCAGCAGGGCGGGACTGGCCCAAGAGACCCAGTACTTC. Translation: CASRAGLAQETQYF.

The CDR3 DNA sequence: TGTGCCAGTAGTAAAGCCGGGGCTAGCGGGGACTCCTACGAGCAGTACTTC. Amino acids: CASSKAGASGDSYEQYF. The chain links TRBV19 to TRBJ2-7; 9 positions agree with TRBD2. V was pared by 4 bases and J by 0 bases, with 10 bases of the junction left unmatched. From germline, CDR1 is LNHDA and CDR2 SQIVND (reference sequence). CDR3 length equals 17 residues.

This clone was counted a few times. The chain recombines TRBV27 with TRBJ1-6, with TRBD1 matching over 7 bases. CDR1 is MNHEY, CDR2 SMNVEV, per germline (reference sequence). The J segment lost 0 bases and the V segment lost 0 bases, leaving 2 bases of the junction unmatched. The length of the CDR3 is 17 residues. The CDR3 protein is CASSLSRGSSYNSPLHF. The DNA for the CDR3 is TGTGCCAGCAGTTTATCCAGGGGGAGCTCCTATAATTCACCCCTCCACTTT.

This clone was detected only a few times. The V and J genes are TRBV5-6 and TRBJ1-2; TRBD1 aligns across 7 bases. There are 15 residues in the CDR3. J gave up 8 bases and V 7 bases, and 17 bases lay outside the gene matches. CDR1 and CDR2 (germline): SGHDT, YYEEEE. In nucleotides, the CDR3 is TGTGCCAGCCGCATGAGACCGGGACAGAAGGGAGGCTACACCTTC. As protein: CASRMRPGQKGGYTF.

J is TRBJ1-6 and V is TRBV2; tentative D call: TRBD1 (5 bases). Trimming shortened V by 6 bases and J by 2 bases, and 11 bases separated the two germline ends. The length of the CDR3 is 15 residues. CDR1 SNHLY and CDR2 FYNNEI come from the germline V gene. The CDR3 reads CASSALGAYNSPLHF. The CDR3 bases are TGTGCCAGCAGCGCGCTAGGGGCCTATAATTCACCCCTCCACTTT.

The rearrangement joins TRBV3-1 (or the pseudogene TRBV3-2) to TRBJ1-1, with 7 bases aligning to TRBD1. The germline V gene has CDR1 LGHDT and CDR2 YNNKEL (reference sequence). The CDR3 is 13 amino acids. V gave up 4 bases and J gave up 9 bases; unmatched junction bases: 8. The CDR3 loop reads CASSLGQARKAFF. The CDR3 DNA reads TGTGCCAGCAGCCTCGGACAGGCCCGGAAAGCTTTCTTT.

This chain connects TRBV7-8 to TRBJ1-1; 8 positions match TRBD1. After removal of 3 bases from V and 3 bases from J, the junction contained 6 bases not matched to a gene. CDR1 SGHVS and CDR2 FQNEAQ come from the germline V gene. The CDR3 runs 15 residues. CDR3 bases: TGTGCCAGCAGCTTGGCAGGGGGCAGGGACACTGAAGCTTTCTTT. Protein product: CASSLAGGRDTEAFF.

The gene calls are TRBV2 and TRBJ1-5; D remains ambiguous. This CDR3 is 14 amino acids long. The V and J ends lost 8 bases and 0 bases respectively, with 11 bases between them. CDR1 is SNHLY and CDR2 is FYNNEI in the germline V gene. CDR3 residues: CASRGLDSNQPQHF. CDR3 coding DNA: TGTGCCAGCCGCGGCCTTGATAGCAATCAGCCCCAGCATTTT.

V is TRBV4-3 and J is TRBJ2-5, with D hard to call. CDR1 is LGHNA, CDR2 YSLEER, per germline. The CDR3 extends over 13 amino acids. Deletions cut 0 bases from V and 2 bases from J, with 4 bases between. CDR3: CASSQDLQETQYF. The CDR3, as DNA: TGCGCCAGCAGCCAAGACTTACAAGAGACCCAGTACTTC.